This T cell receptor (beta chain) was profiled in a study of blood T cell repertoires in COVID-19. Turning to the study itself: Samples came from the United States, Italy and Spain, spanning acute and convalescent COVID-19. Sources were T cells, B-cell-depleted T cells, or PBMCs; the material itself was cDNA or gDNA.

V gave up 0 bases and J gave up 6 bases, with 10 bases separating them. Germline V lookup: CDR1 SGHRS, CDR2 YFSETQ. The CDR3 sequence is 14 residues long. The authors' processing: Estimation of nucleated cell counts was performed using reference gene primer amplification. Assay: immunoSEQ multiplex PCR; the TCRdb copy retains only in-frame clones and omits some. V, J and clone size were drawn from that table, and D and trimming were deduced from the DNA. The repertoire has some 210,000 clones, about four fifths of them found once; the top ten carry roughly 2.8%. This rearrangement joins TRBV5-1 to TRBJ2-1, with D unclear. The receptor was isolated from a man aged 45-65 years with active or convalescent COVID-19. Sequenced sample: peripheral blood. The CDR3 region has the DNA TGCGCCAGCAGCTTGGGTCAGGCCGCCAATGAGCAGTTCTTC. It translates to CASSLGQAANEQFF.